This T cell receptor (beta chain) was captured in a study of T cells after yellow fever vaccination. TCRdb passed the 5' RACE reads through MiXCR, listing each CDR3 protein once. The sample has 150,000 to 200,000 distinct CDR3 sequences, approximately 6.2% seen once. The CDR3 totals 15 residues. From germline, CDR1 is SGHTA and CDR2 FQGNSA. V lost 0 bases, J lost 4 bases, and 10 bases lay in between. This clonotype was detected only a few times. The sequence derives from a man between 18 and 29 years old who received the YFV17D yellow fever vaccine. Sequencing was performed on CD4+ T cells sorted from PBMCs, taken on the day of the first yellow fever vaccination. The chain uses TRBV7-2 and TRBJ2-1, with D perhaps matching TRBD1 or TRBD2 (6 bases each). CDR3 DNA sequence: TGTGCCAGCAGCTTAGCAAGGGGGGAGTACAATGAGCAGTTCTTC. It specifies CASSLARGEYNEQFF.